Below, one T cell receptor (beta chain) is given with its context. These data come from a study of shared clonotypes between healthy human individuals. Profiling relied on immunoSEQ multiplex PCR, and the TCRdb table lists in-frame clones only, not all of them. The sample has roughly 2.6 million clones; approximately 92% are singletons. CDR1 is GTSNPN and CDR2 is SVGIG in the germline V gene (reference sequence). V shed 0 bases, J shed 8 bases, and the junction held 4 bases outside the gene matches. The CDR3 loop spans 13 amino acids. The chain joins TRBV30 to TRBJ1-2; 9 positions match TRBD1. The TCR sequence derives from a young man in good health. The material sequenced was naive CD4+ T cells sorted from blood. Subset given: CD45RA+ positively selected. CDR3 protein: CAWSVQGAEGYTF. The CDR3 DNA reads TGTGCCTGGAGTGTACAGGGGGCGGAAGGCTACACCTTC.